The subject of this entry is one TCR beta chain. The antigen is not known. This sample stems from a study of blood T cells in healthy people across ages. Study details: The template switching approach captured approximately one barcoded beta molecule for every two T cells.

CDR1 and CDR2 from the germline V gene are DFQATT and SNEGSKA (reference sequence). The V segment lost 0 bases and the J segment 2 bases; nucleotides outside the gene matches: 5. The CDR3 sequence is 15 residues long. Then a second PCR, running about 6 to 12 cycles, was carried out with a sample-barcoded 5' primer and a J-beta primer mix. Per sample, CDR3-containing paired-end reads numbered at least 2.5 million. TCRdb re-called the 5' RACE reads through MiXCR, storing one row per CDR3 protein. The sample includes fewer than 750,000 distinct CDR3 sequences, 47% of them seen just once. Broader study findings: Expanded clonotype changes were possibly confounded by unknown donor CMV status. Measured against age, TCR beta diversity per million T cells decreased in a roughly linear manner.

The sequencing sample was made of blood. The receptor was derived from a man older than 75 in good health. The gene calls are TRBV20-1 and TRBJ2-3; TRBD1 matches 7 bases. CDR3 in amino acids: CSARDLGTATDTQYF. As DNA, the CDR3 is TGCAGTGCTAGAGACCTGGGGACAGCCACAGATACGCAGTATTTT.